This is a list of T cell receptor beta chains from one sample in a study of long-term antiretroviral therapy in people with HIV. TCRdb's table, derived via immunoSEQ multiplex PCR, lists solely in-frame clones and lacks some. The sample yields approximately 24,000 clones, approximately 80% seen once. The starting material was unsorted PBMCs, obtained 1.1 years before starting antiretroviral therapy. These receptors all come from a woman in her twenties or thirties with HIV. The CDR3 runs from the conserved cysteine through the conserved F or W. The D gene is left open where the match is weak. The size of a clone is reported for some rows only, either as once, few or many, or as a class for expanded clones.

d_call j_call clone_size v_call cdr3_nt cdr3_aa
. TRBJ1-6 . TRBV7-3 TGTGCCAGCAGTTTTAGGGGGGTCAATAATTCACCCCTCCACTTT CASSFRGVNNSPLHF
. TRBJ2-5 . TRBV5-1 TGCGCCAGCAGCTTGGGTCGGAAAGAGACCCAGTACTTC CASSLGRKETQYF
. TRBJ1-1 . TRBV18 TGTGCCAGCTCACCGGCGAAAGGGAGGGACACTGAAGCTTTCTTT CASSPAKGRDTEAFF
. TRBJ1-1 . TRBV9 TGTGCCAGCAGCCCACAGGGCCAAAGCACTGAAGCTTTCTTT CASSPQGQSTEAFF
TRBD1 TRBJ2-5 . TRBV11-2 TGTGCCAGCAGCTTAGACCTCTTATTAAACAGGGGTGAGCGAGAGACCCAGTACTTC CASSLDLLLNRGERETQYF
. TRBJ1-1 . TRBV30 TGTGCCTGGACGTTAATGTCAAACACTGAAGCTTTCTTT CAWTLMSNTEAFF
TRBD1 TRBJ2-1 . TRBV14 TGTGCCAGCAGCCGTTGGGACAGGGGAAATGAGCAGTTCTTC CASSRWDRGNEQFF
. TRBJ2-1 . TRBV18 TGTGCCAGCCAGGGTAGAGGGGACCCCTACAATGAGCAGTTCTTC CASQGRGDPYNEQFF
. TRBJ1-5 . TRBV19 TGTGCCAGTAGTATTAGGGGATTAGGGCAGCCCCAGCATTTT CASSIRGLGQPQHF
. TRBJ2-1 . TRBV7-2 TGTGCCAGCAGCTGGAGGGGGTCTTACAATGAGCAGTTCTTC CASSWRGSYNEQFF
. TRBJ2-5 . TRBV5-4 TGTGCCAGCAGCTCCGTAAGCGGCCAAGAGACCCAGTACTTC CASSSVSGQETQYF
. TRBJ1-6 . TRBV4-1 TGCGCCAGCAGCCCAGGGGACATTGACGGATCACCCCTCCACTTT CASSPGDIDGSPLHF
. TRBJ2-7 once TRBV11-2 TGTGCCAGTTCGATCCTTGGTGGCCCCTACGAGCAGTACTTC CASSILGGPYEQYF
TRBD1 TRBJ1-3 . TRBV5-1 TGCGCCAGCAGCCGCTGGGACAGCAACACCATATATTTT CASSRWDSNTIYF
. TRBJ1-2 . TRBV12-5 TGTGCTAGTGGTTGGGCAGCCTATGGCTACACCTTC CASGWAAYGYTF
TRBD1 TRBJ1-2 . TRBV6-5 TGTGCCAGCGGGACAGGGGCGGGTGGCTACACCTTC CASGTGAGGYTF
. TRBJ2-2 . TRBV10-2 TGCGCCAGCCGGCGGGTTGGCGGGGAGCTGTTTTTT CASRRVGGELFF
. TRBJ1-4 . TRBV15 TGTGCCACCAGCTACGAAGGCTTTCATAATGAAAAACTGTTTTTT CATSYEGFHNEKLFF
. TRBJ1-3 . TRBV9 TGTGCCAGCAGCGTATCGGGCCTGCCGGTCGACACCATATATTTT CASSVSGLPVDTIYF
. TRBJ2-2 . TRBV7-8 TGTGCCAGTGCCGACAGTCCCCATACCGGGGAGCTGTTTTTT CASADSPHTGELFF
. TRBJ1-6 . TRBV14 TGTGCCAGCAGCCAAGAGGGGCAGGGTGATAATTCACCCCTCCACTTT CASSQEGQGDNSPLHF
TRBD1 TRBJ2-7 . TRBV7-3 TGTGCCAGCAGCTTAGGGACAGTGGGCGAGCAGTACTTC CASSLGTVGEQYF
. TRBJ2-1 . TRBV4-1 TGCGCCAGCAGCCCAACTTCCCTAGGGACCCCTAAGCAGTTCTTC CASSPTSLGTPKQFF
. TRBJ1-1 once TRBV7-9 TGTGCCAGCAGCTTAGCCTACACTGAAGCTTTCTTT CASSLAYTEAFF
TRBD1 TRBJ2-7 . TRBV6-5 TGTGCCAGCAGTTCCGGGACAGGCGAGCAGTACTTC CASSSGTGEQYF
. TRBJ2-2 few TRBV7-9 TGTGCCAGCGTACACGGGGAGCTGTTTTTT CASVHGELFF
. TRBJ1-1 . TRBV7-9 TGTGCCAGCAGCTTAACGGACAGCCAAACTGAAGCTTTCTTT CASSLTDSQTEAFF
. TRBJ1-1 . TRBV7-2 TGTGCCAGCAGCTTTCAATGGGGTGTTGAAGCTTTCTTT CASSFQWGVEAFF
. TRBJ1-6 . TRBV5-1 TGCGCCAGCAGCTTGCGCCAGAGTTCACCCCTCCACTTT CASSLRQSSPLHF